This T cell receptor (beta chain) is drawn from a study of T cells in localized non-small cell lung cancer. Study outcomes and limitations: Tumor showed lower T cell clonality than uninvolved adjacent lung, where it was highest. Without multi-region sequencing, intratumor heterogeneity could not be excluded.

This table comes from immunoSEQ multiplex PCR, and its TCRdb copy is limited to in-frame clones, with some not included. The sample has roughly 35,000 clones, 85% to 90% seen once; the top ten hold around 4.2%. As regards this clone: No antigen is known for it.

Germline loops: CDR1 SNHLY, CDR2 FYNNEI. V was clipped by 5 bases and J by 2 bases, with 12 bases between them. The CDR3 loop spans 15 amino acids. The clonotype was recovered from a woman aged 40 to 75 with stage I lung adenocarcinoma. This chain links TRBV2 with TRBJ1-4; a weak D match, TRBD1 (5 bases). The sample was peripheral blood, taken before any cancer treatment. The CDR3 nucleotides are TGTGCCAGCAGTCCTCGCGGGGCTACTAATGAAAAACTGTTTTTT. This encodes CASSPRGATNEKLFF. The full variable domain, with the rest looked up from reference TRBV2 and TRBJ1-4, is EPEVTQTPSHQVTQMGQEVILRCVPISNHLYFYWYRQILGQKVEFLVSFYNNEISEKSEIFDDQFSVERPDGSNFTLKIRSTKLEDSAMYFCASSPRGATNEKLFFGSGTQLSVL.